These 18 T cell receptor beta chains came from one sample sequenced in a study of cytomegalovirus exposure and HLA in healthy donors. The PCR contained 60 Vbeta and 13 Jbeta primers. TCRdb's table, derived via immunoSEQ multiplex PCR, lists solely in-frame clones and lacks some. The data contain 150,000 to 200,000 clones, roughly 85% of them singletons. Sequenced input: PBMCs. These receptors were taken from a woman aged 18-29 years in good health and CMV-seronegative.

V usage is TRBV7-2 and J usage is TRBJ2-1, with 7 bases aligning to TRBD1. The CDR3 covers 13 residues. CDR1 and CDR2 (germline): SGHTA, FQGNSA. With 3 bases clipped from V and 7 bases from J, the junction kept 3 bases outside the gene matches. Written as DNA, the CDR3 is TGTGCCAGCAGCTTCGACAGGGTGAATGAGCAGTTCTTC. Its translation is CASSFDRVNEQFF.

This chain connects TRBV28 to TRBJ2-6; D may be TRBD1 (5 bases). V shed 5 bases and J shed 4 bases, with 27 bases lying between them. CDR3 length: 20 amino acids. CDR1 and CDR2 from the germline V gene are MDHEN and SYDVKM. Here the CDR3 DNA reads TGTGCCAGCAGTACTACCATGCCCCGAGACAGTCGAGTCGGGGCCAACGTCCTGACTTTC. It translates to CASSTTMPRDSRVGANVLTF.

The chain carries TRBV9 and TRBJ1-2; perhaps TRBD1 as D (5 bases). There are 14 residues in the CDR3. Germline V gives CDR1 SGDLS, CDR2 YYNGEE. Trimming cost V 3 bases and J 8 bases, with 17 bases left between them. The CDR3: CASSGSQGAEGYTF. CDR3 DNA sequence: TGTGCCAGCAGCGGCTCACAAGGGGCTGAAGGCTACACCTTC.

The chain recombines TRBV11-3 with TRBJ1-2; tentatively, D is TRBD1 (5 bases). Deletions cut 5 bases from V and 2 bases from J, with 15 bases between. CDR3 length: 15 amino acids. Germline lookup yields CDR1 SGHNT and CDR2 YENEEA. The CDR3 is CASSTGTEKNYGYTF. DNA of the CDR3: TGTGCCAGCAGCACAGGTACAGAGAAAAACTATGGCTACACCTTC. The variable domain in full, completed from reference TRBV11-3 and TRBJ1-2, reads EAGVVQSPRYKIIEKKQPVAFWCNPISGHNTLYWYLQNLGQGPELLIRYENEEAVDDSQLPKDRFSAERLKGVDSTLKIQPAELGDSAVYLCASSTGTEKNYGYTFGSGTRLTVV.

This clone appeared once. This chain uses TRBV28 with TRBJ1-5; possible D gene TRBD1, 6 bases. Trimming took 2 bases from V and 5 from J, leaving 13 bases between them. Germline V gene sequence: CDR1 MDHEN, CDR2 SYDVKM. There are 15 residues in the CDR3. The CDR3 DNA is TGTGCCAGCAGTTTAAGGGGGTTCGGTTATCAGCCCCAGCATTTT. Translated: CASSLRGFGYQPQHF.

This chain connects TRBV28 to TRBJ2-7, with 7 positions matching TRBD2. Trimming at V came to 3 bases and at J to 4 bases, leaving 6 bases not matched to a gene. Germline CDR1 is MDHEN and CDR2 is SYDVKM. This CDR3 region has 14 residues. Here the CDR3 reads CASSLGGEGYEQYF. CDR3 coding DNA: TGTGCCAGCAGTTTGGGAGGGGAAGGGTACGAGCAGTACTTC.

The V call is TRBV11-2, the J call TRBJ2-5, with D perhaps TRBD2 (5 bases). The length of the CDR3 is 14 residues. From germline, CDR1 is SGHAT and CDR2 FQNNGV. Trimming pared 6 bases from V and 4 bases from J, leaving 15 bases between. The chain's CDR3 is CASRGSSSRETQYF. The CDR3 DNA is TGTGCCAGCAGGGGGTCTAGCTCCAGAGAGACCCAGTACTTC.

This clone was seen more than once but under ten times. CDR3 sequence: CASSYIDGENEPQHF. CDR3 sequence (DNA): TGTGCCAGCAGTTACATTGACGGGGAGAACGAGCCCCAGCATTTT. The chain has TRBV6-6 and TRBJ1-5, with no clear D. The V and J ends lost 2 bases and 8 bases respectively, with 16 bases between them. The length of the CDR3 is 15 residues. Germline V gene data show CDR1 as MNHNY and CDR2 as SVGAGI (reference sequence).

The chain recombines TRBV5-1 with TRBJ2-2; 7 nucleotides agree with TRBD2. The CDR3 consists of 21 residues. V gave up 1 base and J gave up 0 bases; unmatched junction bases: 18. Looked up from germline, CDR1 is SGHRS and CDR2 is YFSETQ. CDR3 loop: CASSLSVGLADAFANTGELFF. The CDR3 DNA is TGCGCCAGCAGCTTGTCGGTCGGGCTAGCGGATGCGTTCGCGAACACCGGGGAGCTGTTTTTT.

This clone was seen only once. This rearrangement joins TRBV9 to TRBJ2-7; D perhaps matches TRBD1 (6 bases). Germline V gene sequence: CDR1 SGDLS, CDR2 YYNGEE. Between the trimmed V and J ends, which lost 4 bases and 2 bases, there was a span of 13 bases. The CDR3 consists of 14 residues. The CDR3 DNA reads TGTGCCAGCAGCTCGCAGGGGAATACCTACGAGCAGTACTTC. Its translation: CASSSQGNTYEQYF.

CDR3 region: CASSLGGGNTGELFF. CDR3 in DNA: TGTGCCAGCAGTTTAGGCGGAGGAAACACCGGGGAGCTGTTTTTT. This chain connects TRBV27 to TRBJ2-2, with D tentatively TRBD2 (5 bases). Deletions cut 2 bases from V and 2 bases from J, with 9 bases between. The CDR3 extends over 15 amino acids. Germline loops: CDR1 MNHEY, CDR2 SMNVEV (reference sequence).

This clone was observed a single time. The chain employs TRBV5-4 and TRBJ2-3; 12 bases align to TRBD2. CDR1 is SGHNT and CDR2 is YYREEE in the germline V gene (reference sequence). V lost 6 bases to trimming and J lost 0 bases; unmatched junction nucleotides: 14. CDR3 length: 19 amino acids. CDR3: CASTPVPSSGRASTDTQYF. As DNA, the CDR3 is TGTGCCAGCACCCCAGTCCCCTCTAGCGGGAGGGCTAGCACAGATACGCAGTATTTT.

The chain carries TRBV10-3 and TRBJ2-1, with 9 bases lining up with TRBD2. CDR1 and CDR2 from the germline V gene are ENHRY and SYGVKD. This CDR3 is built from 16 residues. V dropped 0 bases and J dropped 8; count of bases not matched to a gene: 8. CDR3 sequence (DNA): TGTGCCATCAGTGAGTCGAAGCTAGCGGGACTCGATGAGCAGTTCTTC. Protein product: CAISESKLAGLDEQFF.

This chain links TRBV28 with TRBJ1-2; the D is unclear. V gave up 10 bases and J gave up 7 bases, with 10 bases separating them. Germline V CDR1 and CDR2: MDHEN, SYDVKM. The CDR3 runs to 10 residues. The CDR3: CATRYGGYTF. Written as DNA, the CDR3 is TGTGCCACGCGGTATGGTGGCTACACCTTC.

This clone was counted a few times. Written as DNA, the CDR3 is TGTGCCAGCAGTTTATTAGCGGGTGCTAATGAAAAACTGTTTTTT. Amino acid sequence: CASSLLAGANEKLFF. This chain links TRBV28 with TRBJ1-4; D gene unclear. This CDR3 region has 15 residues. V was cut by 1 base and J by 3 bases, with 9 bases left in between. From germline, CDR1 is MDHEN and CDR2 SYDVKM.

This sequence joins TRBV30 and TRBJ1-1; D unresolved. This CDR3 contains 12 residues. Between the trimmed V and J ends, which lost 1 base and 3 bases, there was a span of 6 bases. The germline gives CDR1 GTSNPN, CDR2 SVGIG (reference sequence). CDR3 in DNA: TGTGCCTGGAGTGACGGGGACACTGAAGCTTTCTTT. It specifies CAWSDGDTEAFF.

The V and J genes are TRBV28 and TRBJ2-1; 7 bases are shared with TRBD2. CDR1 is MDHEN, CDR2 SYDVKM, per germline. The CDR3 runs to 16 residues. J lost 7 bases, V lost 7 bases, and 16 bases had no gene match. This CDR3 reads CASTSPGGAPPNEQFF. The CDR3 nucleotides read TGTGCCAGCACCTCCCCGGGGGGAGCACCCCCAAATGAGCAGTTCTTC. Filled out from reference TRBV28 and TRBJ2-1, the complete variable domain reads DVKVTQSSRYLVKRTGEKVFLECVQDMDHENMFWYRQDPGLGLRLIYFSYDVKMKEKGDIPEGYSVSREKKERFSLILESASTNQTSMYLCASTSPGGAPPNEQFFGPGTRLTVL.

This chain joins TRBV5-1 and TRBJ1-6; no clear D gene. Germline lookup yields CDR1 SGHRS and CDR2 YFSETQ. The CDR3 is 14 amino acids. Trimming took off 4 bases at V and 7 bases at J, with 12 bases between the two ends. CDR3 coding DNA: TGCGCCAGCAGCCGTAACAGAGAAAATTCACCCCTCCACTTT. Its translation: CASSRNRENSPLHF.